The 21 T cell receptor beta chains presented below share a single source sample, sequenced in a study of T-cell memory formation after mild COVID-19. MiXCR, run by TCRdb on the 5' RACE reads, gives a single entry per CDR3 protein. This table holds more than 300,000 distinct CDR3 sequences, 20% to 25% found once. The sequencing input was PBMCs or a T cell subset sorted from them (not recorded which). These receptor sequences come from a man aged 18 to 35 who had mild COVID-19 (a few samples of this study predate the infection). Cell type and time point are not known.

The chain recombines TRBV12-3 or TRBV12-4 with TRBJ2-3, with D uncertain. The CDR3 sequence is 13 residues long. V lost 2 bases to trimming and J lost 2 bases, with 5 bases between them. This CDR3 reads CASSLYPTDTQYF. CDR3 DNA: TGTGCCAGCAGTTTATACCCCACAGATACGCAGTATTTT.

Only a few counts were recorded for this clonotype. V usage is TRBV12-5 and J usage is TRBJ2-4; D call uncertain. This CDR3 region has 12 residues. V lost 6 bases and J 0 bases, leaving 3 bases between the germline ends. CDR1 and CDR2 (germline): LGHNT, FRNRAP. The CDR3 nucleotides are TGTGCTAGTGGGACAGCCAAAAACATTCAGTACTTC. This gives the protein CASGTAKNIQYF.

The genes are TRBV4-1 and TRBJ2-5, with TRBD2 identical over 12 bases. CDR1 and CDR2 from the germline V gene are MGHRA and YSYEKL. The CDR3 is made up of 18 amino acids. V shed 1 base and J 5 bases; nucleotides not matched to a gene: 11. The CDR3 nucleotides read TGCGCCAGCAGCCAAGGCGGGGGAGCTAGCGGGGGGGCCGAGACCCAGTACTTC. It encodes CASSQGGGASGGAETQYF.

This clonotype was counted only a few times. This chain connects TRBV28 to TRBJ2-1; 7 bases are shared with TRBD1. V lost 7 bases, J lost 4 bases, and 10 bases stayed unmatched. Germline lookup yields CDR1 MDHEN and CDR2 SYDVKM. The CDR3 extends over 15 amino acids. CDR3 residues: CASIPPGQNYNEQFF. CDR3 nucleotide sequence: TGTGCCAGCATCCCCCCGGGACAGAATTACAATGAGCAGTTCTTC.

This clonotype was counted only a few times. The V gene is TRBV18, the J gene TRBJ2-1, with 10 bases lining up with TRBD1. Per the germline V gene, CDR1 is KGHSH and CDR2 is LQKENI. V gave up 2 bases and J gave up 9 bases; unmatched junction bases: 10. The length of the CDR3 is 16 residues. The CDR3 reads CASSPIPGTGVGEQFF. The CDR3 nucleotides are TGTGCCAGCTCACCAATTCCAGGGACAGGGGTCGGTGAGCAGTTCTTC.

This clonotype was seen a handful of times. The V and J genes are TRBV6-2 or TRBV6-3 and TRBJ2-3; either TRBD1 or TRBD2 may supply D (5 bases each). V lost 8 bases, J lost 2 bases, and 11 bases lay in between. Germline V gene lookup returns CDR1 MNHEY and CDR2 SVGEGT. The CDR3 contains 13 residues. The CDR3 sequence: CASEGQITDTQYF. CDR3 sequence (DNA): TGTGCCAGCGAGGGGCAAATCACAGATACGCAGTATTTT.

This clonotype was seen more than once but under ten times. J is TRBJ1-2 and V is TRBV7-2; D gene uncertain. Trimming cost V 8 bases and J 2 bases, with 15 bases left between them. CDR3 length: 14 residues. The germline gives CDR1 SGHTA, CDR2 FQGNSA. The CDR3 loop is CASSEDPGNYGYTF. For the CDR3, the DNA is TGTGCCAGCTCTGAGGACCCGGGGAACTATGGCTACACCTTC.

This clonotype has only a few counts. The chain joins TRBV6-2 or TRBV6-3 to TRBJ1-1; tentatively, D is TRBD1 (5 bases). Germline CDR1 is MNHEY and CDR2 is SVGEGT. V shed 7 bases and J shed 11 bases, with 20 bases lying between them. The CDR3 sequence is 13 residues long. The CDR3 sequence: CASNLGDGVNAFF. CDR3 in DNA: TGTGCCAGCAACCTCGGGGACGGCGTTAATGCTTTCTTT.

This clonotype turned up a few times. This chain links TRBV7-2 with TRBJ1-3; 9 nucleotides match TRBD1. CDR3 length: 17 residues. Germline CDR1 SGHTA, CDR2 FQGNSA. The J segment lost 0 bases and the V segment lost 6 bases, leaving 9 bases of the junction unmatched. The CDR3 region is CASRPTTGGDSGNTIYF. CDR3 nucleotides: TGTGCCAGCAGACCTACAACAGGGGGCGACTCTGGAAACACCATATATTTT. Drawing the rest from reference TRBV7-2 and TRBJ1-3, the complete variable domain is GAGVSQSPSNKVTEKGKDVELRCDPISGHTALYWYRQSLGQGLEFLIYFQGNSAPDKSGLPSDRFSAERTGGSVSTLTIQRTQQEDSAVYLCASRPTTGGDSGNTIYFGEGSWLTVV.

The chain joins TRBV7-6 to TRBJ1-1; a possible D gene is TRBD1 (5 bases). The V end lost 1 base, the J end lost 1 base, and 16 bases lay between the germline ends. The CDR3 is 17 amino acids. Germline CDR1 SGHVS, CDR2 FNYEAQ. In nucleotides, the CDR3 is TGTGCCAGCAGCTTAGTTTACGCGGGGGGACCGAACACTGAAGCTTTCTTT. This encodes CASSLVYAGGPNTEAFF.

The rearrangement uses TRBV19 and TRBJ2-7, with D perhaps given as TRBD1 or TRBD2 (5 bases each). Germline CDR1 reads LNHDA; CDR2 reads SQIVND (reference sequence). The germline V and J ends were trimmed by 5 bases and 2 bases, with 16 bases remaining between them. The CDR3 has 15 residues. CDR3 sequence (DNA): TGTGCCAGTAGTTCCCCCGGGGTAGGGGCCTACGAGCAGTACTTC. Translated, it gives CASSSPGVGAYEQYF.

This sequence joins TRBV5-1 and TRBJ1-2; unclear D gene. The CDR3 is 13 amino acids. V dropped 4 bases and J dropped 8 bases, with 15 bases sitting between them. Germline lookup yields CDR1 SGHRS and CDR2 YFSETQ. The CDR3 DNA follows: TGCGCCAGCAGCCCCACCCTGGGCGAGGGCTACACCTTC. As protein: CASSPTLGEGYTF.

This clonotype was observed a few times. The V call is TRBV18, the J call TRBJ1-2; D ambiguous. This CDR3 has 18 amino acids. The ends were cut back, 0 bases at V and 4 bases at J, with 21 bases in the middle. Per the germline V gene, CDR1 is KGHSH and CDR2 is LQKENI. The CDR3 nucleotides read TGTGCCAGCTCACCACCGTTAGGGTCGACCGAAACGGGCTATGGCTACACCTTC. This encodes CASSPPLGSTETGYGYTF.

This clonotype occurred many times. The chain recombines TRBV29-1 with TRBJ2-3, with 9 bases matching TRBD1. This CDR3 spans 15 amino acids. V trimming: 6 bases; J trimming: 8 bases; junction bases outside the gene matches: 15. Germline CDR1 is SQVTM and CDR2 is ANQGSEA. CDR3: CSVGSQDRGVVTQYF. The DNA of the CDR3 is TGCAGCGTCGGGAGCCAGGACAGGGGAGTTGTTACGCAGTATTTT.

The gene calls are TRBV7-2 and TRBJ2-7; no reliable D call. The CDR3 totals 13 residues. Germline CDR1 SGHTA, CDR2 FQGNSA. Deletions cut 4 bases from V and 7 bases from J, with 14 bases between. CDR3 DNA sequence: TGTGCCAGCAGCTCCCTGGTGGGTTCTGAGCAGTACGTC. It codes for CASSSLVGSEQYV.

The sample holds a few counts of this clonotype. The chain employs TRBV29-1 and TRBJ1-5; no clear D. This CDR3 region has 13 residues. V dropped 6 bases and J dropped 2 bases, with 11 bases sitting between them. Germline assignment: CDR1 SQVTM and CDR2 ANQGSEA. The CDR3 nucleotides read TGCAGCGTGGGGAGGGAGGGCAATCAGCCCCAGCATTTT. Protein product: CSVGREGNQPQHF.

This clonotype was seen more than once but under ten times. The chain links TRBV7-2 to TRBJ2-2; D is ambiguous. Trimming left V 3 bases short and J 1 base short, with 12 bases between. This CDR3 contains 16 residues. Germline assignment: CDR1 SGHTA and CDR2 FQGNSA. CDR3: CASSFGQSLNTGELFF. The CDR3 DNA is TGTGCCAGCAGCTTCGGCCAGTCCTTGAACACCGGGGAGCTGTTTTTT.

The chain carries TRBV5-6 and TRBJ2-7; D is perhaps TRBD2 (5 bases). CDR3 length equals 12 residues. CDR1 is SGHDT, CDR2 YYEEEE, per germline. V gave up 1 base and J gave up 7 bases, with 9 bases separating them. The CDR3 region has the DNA TGTGCCAGCAGCTTGCGAGGGATTGAGCAGTACTTC. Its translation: CASSLRGIEQYF.

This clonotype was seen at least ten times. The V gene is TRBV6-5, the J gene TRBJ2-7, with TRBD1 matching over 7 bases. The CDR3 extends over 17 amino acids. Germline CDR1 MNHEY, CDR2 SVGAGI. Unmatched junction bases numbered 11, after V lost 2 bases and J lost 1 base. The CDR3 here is CASSYGFRAGGSYEQYF. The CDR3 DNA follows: TGTGCCAGCAGTTACGGTTTCAGGGCAGGGGGATCCTACGAGCAGTACTTC.

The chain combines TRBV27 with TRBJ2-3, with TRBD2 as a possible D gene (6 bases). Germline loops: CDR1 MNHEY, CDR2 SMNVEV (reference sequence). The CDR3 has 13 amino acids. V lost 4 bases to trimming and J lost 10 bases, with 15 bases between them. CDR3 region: CASSSGLSISQYF. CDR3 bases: TGTGCCAGCAGTTCGGGACTGTCGATTTCGCAGTATTTT.

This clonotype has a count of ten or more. As DNA, the CDR3 is TGCGCCAGCAGCTTACCAGGGGGCTTGAACACTGAAGCTTTCTTT. It specifies CASSLPGGLNTEAFF. V usage is TRBV5-1 and J usage is TRBJ1-1; 8 bases are shared with TRBD1. Germline CDR1 and CDR2: SGHRS and YFSETQ. Trimming at V came to 2 bases and at J to 0 bases, leaving 3 bases not matched to a gene. This CDR3 region has 15 residues. Based on the CDR3 plus reference TRBV5-1 and TRBJ1-1, the full variable domain is KAGVTQTPRYLIKTRGQQVTLSCSPISGHRSVSWYQQTPGQGLQFLFEYFSETQRNKGNFPGRFSGRQFSNSRSEMNVSTLELGDSALYLCASSLPGGLNTEAFFGQGTRLTVV.